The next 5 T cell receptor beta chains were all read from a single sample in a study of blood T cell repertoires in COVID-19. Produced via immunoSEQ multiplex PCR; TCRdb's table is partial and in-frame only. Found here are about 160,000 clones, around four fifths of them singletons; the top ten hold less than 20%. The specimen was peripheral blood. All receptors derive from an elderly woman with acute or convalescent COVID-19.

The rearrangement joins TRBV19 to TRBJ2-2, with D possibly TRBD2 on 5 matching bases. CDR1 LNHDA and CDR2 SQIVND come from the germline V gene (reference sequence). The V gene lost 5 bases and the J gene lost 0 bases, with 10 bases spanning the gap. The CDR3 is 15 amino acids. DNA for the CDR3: TGTGCCAGTAGTCCCCACGGGGCGAACACCGGGGAGCTGTTTTTT. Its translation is CASSPHGANTGELFF.

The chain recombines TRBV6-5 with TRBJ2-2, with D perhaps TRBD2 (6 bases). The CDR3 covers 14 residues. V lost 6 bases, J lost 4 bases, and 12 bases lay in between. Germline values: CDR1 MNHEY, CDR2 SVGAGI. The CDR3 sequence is CASSQASVTGELFF. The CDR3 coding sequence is TGTGCCAGCAGCCAAGCTAGCGTCACCGGGGAGCTGTTTTTT.

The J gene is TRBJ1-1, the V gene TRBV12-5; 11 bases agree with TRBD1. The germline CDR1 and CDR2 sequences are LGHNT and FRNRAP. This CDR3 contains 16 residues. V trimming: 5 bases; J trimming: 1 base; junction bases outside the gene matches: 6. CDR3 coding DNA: TGTGCTAGTGGTCTAGGACAGGGGGCCTGGAACACTGAAGCTTTCTTT. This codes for CASGLGQGAWNTEAFF.

CDR3 DNA: TGCGCCAGCAGCCAAGATATGCGTCACTTCACCGGGGAGCTGTTTTTT. The encoded protein is CASSQDMRHFTGELFF. This chain uses TRBV4-3 with TRBJ2-2; unclear D gene. Germline CDR1 reads LGHNA; CDR2 reads YSLEER. Trimming left V 0 bases short and J 4 bases short, with 12 bases between. CDR3 length: 16 residues.

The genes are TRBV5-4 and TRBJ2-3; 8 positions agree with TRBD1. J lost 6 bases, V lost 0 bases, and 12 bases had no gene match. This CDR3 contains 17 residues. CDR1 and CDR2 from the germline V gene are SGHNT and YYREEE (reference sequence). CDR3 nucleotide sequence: TGTGCCAGCAGCTTGGAGGTATCAGGACAGGGTTTGGATACGCAGTATTTT. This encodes CASSLEVSGQGLDTQYF.